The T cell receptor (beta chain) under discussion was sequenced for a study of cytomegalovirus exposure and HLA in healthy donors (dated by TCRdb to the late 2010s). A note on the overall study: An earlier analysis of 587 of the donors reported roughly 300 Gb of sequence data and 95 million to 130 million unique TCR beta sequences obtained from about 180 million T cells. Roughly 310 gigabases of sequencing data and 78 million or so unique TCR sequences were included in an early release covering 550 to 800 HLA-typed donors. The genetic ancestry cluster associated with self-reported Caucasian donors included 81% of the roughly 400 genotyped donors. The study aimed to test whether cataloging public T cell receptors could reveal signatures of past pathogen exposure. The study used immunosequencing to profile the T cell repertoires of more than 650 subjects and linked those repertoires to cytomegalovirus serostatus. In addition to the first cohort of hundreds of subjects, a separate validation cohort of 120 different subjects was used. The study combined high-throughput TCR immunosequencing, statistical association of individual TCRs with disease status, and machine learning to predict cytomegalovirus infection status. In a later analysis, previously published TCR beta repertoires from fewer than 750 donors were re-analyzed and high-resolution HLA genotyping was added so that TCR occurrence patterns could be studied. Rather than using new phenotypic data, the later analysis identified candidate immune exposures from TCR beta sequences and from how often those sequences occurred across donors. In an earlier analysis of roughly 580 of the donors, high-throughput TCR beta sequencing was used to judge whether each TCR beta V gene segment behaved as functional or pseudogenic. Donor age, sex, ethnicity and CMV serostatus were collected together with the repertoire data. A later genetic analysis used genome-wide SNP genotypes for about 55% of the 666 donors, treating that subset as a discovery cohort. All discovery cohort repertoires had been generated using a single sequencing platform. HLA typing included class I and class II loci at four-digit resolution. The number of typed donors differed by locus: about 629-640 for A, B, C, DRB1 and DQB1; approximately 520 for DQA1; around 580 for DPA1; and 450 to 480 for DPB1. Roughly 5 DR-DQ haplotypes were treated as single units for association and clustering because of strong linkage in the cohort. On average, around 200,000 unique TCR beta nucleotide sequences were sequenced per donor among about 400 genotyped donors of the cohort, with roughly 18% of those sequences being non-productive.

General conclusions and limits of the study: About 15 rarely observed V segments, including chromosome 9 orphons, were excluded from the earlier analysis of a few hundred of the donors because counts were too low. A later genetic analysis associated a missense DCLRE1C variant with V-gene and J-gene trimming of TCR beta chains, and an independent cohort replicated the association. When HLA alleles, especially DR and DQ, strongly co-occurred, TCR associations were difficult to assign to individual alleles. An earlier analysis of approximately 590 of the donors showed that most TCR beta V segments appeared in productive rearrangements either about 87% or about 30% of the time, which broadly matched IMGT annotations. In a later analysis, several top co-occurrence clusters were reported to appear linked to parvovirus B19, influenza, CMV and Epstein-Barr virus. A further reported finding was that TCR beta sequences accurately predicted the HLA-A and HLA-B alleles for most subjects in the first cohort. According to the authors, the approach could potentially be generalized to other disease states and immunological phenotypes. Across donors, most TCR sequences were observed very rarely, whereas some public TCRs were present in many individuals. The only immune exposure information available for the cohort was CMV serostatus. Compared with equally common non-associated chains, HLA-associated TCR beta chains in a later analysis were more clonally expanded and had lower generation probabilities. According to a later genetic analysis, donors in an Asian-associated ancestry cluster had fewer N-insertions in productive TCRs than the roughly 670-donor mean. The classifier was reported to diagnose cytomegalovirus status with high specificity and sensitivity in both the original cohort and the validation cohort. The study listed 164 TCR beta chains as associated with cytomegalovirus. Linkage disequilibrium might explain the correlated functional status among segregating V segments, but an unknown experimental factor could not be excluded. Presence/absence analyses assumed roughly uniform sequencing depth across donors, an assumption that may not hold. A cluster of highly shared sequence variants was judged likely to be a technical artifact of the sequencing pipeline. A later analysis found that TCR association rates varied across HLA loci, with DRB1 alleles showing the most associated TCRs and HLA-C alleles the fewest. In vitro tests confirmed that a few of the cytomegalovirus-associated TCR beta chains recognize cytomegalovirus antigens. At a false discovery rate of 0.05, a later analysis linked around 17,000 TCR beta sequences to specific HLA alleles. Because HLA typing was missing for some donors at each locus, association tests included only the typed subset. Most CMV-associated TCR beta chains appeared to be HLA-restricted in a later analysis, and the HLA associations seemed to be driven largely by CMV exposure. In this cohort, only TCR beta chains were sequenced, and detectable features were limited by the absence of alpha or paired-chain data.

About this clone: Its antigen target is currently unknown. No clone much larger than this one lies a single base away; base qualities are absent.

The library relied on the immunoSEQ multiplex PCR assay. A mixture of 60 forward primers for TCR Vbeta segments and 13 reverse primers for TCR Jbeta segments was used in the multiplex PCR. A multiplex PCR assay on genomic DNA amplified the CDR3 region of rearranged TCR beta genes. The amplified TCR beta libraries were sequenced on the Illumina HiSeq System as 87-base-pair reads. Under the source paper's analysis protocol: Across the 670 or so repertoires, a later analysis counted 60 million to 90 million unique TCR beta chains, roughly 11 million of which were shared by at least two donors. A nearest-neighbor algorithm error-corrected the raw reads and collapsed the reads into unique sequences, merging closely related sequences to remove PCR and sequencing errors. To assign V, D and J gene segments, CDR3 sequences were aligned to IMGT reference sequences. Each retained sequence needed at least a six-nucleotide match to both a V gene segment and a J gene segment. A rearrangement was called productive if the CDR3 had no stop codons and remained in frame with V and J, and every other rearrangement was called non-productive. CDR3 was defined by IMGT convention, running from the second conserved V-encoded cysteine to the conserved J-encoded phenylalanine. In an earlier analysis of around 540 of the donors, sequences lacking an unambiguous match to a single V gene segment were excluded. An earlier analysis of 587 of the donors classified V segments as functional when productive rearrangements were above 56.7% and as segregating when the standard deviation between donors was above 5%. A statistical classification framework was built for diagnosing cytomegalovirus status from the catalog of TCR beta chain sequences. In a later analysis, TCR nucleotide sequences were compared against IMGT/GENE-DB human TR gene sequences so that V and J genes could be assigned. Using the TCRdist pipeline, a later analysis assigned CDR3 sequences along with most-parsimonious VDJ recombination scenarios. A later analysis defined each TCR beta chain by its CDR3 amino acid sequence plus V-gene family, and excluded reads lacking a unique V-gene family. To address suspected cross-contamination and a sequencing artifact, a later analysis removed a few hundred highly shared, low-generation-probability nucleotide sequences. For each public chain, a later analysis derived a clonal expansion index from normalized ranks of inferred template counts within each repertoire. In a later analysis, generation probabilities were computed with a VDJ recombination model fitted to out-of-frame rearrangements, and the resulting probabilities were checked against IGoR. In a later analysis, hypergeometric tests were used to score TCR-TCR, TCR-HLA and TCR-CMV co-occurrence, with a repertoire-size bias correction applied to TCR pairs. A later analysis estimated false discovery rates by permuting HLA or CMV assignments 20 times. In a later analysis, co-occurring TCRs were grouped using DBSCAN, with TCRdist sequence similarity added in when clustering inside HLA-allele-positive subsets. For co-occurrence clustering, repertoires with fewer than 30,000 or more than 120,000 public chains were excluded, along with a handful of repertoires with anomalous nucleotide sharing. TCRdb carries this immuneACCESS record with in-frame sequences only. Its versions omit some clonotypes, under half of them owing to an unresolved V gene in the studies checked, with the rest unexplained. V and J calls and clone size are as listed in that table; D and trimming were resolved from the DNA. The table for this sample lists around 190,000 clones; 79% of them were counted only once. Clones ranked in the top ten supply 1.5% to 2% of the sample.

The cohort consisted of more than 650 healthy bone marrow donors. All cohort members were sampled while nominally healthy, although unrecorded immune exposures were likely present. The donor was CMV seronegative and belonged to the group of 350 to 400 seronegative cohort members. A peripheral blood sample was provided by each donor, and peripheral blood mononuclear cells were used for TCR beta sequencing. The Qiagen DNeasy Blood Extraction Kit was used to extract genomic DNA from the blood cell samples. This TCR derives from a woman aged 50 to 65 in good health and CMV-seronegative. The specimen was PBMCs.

The CDR3 reads as follows: CASSIDRERWAGANVLTF. The nucleotide sequence reads TGTGCCAGCAGTATAGACAGGGAGCGTTGGGCTGGGGCCAACGTCCTGACTTTC. Recombination linked TRBV5-4 to TRBJ2-6; 7 bases in between match TRBD1. The CDR3 sequence holds 18 residues, the cysteine and phenylalanine included. Only the CDR3 DNA stays, 54 bases, in frame from base 1. Clipping removes 5 bases from V and 2 bases from J, with 13 as the unmatched junction base count. From the germline V gene (reference sequence), CDR1 is SGHNT and CDR2 is YYREEE. Supplemented by the reference TRBV5-4 and TRBJ2-6 proteins around the CDR3, the complete variable domain is ETGVTQSPTHLIKTRGQQVTLRCSSQSGHNTVSWYQQALGQGPQFIFQYYREEENGRGNFPPRFSGLQFPNYSSELNVNALELDDSALYLCASSIDRERWAGANVLTFGAGSRLTVL.